This T cell receptor (beta chain) was sequenced in a study of blood T cell repertoires in COVID-19. Study-level information: COVID-19 samples collected from the United States, Italy and Spain covered acute and convalescent phases. T cells, B-cell-depleted T cells, or PBMCs supplied cDNA or gDNA.

Per the study methods: Reference gene primer amplification gave estimated nucleated cell counts. This table comes from immunoSEQ multiplex PCR, and its TCRdb copy is limited to in-frame clones, with some not included. V and J calls and clone size are given by that table; D and trimming were obtained from the DNA. The table lists 250,000 to 350,000 clones, approximately 89% of them singletons. CDR3 length: 17 residues. V lost 1 base and J lost 4; bases outside the gene matches: 11. Per the germline V gene, CDR1 is SEHNR and CDR2 is FQNEAQ (reference sequence). The V gene is TRBV7-9, the J gene TRBJ1-2, with TRBD1 matching over 8 bases. The sequencing sample was made of peripheral blood. The receptor comes from an older woman with acute or convalescent COVID-19. The CDR3 spells CASSLVGQGASIYGYTF. The CDR3 coding sequence is TGTGCCAGCAGCTTAGTCGGGCAGGGGGCGTCGATCTATGGCTACACCTTC.